The rows below give T cell receptor beta chains drawn from one sample of a study of blood T cell repertoires in COVID-19. Method: immunoSEQ multiplex PCR; TCRdb's copy keeps in-frame clones and lacks some. The top ten hold 3% to 4.5% of the sample, which has roughly 130,000 clones, 84% seen once. The sample consisted of PBMCs or T cells enriched from blood (not recorded which). The source of these receptors is a woman aged 25-40 years who had recovered from COVID-19. CDR3s include the opening cysteine and the closing phenylalanine or tryptophan. D genes are given only for firm matches. Clone size appears in some rows only: once, few, many, or a class for an expanded clone.

clone size: .
D gene: .
J gene: TRBJ2-7
V gene: TRBV6-5
CDR3 DNA: TGTGCCAGCAGCCGGACAGGAGGGCGCTACGAGCAGTACTTC
CDR3 protein: CASSRTGGRYEQYF

clone size: .
D gene: TRBD1
J gene: TRBJ1-2
V gene: TRBV5-8
CDR3 DNA: TGTGCCAGCAGCCCGGGACAGCTCTATGGCTACACCTTC
CDR3 protein: CASSPGQLYGYTF

clone size: once
D gene: TRBD1
J gene: TRBJ1-5
V gene: TRBV6-1
CDR3 DNA: TGTGCCAGCAGTGAATTTAGGGGGCTTAGCAATCAGCCCCAGCATTTT
CDR3 protein: CASSEFRGLSNQPQHF

clone size: few
D gene: .
J gene: TRBJ1-6
V gene: TRBV2
CDR3 DNA: TGTGCCAGCACCGAGGGGGTCATCACGGATAATTCACCCCTCCACTTT
CDR3 protein: CASTEGVITDNSPLHF

clone size: .
D gene: .
J gene: TRBJ2-2
V gene: TRBV3-1/TRBV3-2
CDR3 DNA: TGTGCCAGCAGCCGCGTCGGGGAGCTGTTTTTT
CDR3 protein: CASSRVGELFF

clone size: .
D gene: .
J gene: TRBJ1-2
V gene: TRBV7-2
CDR3 DNA: TGTGCCAGCAGAAACGACATCCTTAAAAACTATGGCTACACCTTC
CDR3 protein: CASRNDILKNYGYTF

clone size: .
D gene: .
J gene: TRBJ1-4
V gene: TRBV4-3
CDR3 DNA: TGCGCCAGCAGCCAAGATCGTGGGGGGGCTAGGGAAAAACTGTTTTTT
CDR3 protein: CASSQDRGGAREKLFF

clone size: few
D gene: .
J gene: TRBJ2-6
V gene: TRBV5-4
CDR3 DNA: TGTGCCAGCAGCCTACGGGTCCTAGGGGCCAACGTCCTGACTTTC
CDR3 protein: CASSLRVLGANVLTF

clone size: .
D gene: TRBD1
J gene: TRBJ1-2
V gene: TRBV7-8
CDR3 DNA: TGTGCCAGCAGCCCGGACAGGACTAACTATGGCTACACCTTC
CDR3 protein: CASSPDRTNYGYTF

clone size: .
D gene: TRBD2
J gene: TRBJ2-2
V gene: TRBV10-3
CDR3 DNA: TGTGCCATCAGTAGGGAGGGACCCGGGGAGCTGTTTTTT
CDR3 protein: CAISREGPGELFF

clone size: .
D gene: .
J gene: TRBJ1-1
V gene: TRBV14
CDR3 DNA: TGTGCCAGCAGCCAAGAACTAAGGAACACTGAAGCTTTCTTT
CDR3 protein: CASSQELRNTEAFF